This TCR beta chain is from a study of blood T cells in healthy people across ages. The CDR3 runs to 14 residues. Germline loops: CDR1 MDHEN, CDR2 SYDVKM. The V segment lost 5 bases and the J segment 6 bases; nucleotides outside the gene matches: 6. Drawn from each donor were ten milliliters of peripheral blood. Comments on this clonotype: Its antigen remains unknown.

Alongside a J-beta primer mix, a sample-barcoded 5' primer served in a second PCR lasting about 6 to 12 cycles. MiXCR, run by TCRdb on the 5' RACE reads, gives a single entry per CDR3 protein. The sample holds just under 550,000 distinct CDR3 sequences, less than 25% seen once. Study-wide points: Long-lived and aged donors differed, with more naive CD4+ cells and higher diversity in the long-lived.

This same sample was also taken into another study, of T cells of mothers and their children.

The receptor was derived from a boy younger than 18 in good health. The genes are TRBV28 and TRBJ2-7; 11 nucleotides agree with TRBD1. Sequencing input: blood. The CDR3 sequence is CASSPRTGGSEQYF. The CDR3 DNA reads TGTGCCAGCAGTCCCCGGACAGGGGGCTCCGAGCAGTACTTC.